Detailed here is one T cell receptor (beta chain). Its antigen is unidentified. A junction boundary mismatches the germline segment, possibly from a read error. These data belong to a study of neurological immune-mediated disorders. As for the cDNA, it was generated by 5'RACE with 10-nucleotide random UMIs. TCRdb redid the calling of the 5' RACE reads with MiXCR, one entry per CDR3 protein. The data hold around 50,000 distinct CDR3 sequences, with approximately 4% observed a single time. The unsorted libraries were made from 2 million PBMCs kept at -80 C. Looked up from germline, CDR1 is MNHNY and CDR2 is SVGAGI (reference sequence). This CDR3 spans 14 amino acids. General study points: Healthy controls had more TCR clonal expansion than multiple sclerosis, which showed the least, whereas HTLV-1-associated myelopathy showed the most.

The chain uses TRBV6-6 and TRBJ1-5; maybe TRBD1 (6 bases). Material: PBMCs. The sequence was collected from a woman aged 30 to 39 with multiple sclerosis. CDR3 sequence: CASTRGGHEQPQNF. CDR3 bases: TGTGCCAGCACTCGGGGGGGGCATGAACAGCCCCAGAATTTT.